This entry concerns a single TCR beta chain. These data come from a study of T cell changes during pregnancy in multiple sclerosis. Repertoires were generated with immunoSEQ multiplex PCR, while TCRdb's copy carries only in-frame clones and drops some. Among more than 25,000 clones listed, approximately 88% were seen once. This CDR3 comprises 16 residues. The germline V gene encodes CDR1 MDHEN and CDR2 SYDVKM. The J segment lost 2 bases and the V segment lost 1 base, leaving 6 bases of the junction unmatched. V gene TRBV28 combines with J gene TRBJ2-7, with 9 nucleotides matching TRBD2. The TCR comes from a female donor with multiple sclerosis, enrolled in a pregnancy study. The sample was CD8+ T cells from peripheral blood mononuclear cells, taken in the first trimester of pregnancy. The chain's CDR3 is CASSLLAGGPTYEQYF. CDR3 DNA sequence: TGTGCCAGCAGTTTATTGGCGGGAGGGCCAACCTACGAGCAGTACTTC.